Listed below are T cell receptor beta chains from one sample, sequenced in a study of T-cell reconstitution after alpha-beta-depleted transplantation in children. TCRdb re-called the PCR reads with MiXCR, one entry per CDR3 protein. The sample consists of around 490,000 distinct CDR3 sequences, roughly an eighth of them appearing once. The sequences come from PBMCs, mostly from graft donor cells, collected 180 days after TCRalphabeta/CD19-depleted stem cell transplant. These receptors all stem from a female patient between 2 and 10 years old who had a stem cell transplant for aplastic anemia, so the T cells may come from the graft donor. The CDR3 runs from the conserved cysteine through the conserved F or W. A D gene is named only where the DNA matches it firmly. Clone size appears in some rows only: once, few, many, or a class for an expanded clone.

cdr3_nt: TGTGCCAGCAGCGTAGAAGGGGGGCCTGGGTTCACAGATACGCAGTATTTT; cdr3_aa: CASSVEGGPGFTDTQYF; v_call: TRBV9; j_call: TRBJ2-3; d_call: .; clone_size: .
cdr3_nt: TGTGCCAGCATCTCCAGGTGGGGTGAGGCCAAAAACATTCAGTACTTC; cdr3_aa: CASISRWGEAKNIQYF; v_call: TRBV14; j_call: TRBJ2-4; d_call: .; clone_size: many
cdr3_nt: TGCAGCGTTGAAGAAAGGGAGGGCAGGGCCTCTGGGGCCAACGTCCTGACTTTC; cdr3_aa: CSVEEREGRASGANVLTF; v_call: TRBV29-1; j_call: TRBJ2-6; d_call: TRBD2; clone_size: .
cdr3_nt: TGTGCCAGCAGTTTTACTAGTTTTGAAGAAGAGACCCAGTACTTC; cdr3_aa: CASSFTSFEEETQYF; v_call: TRBV5-6; j_call: TRBJ2-5; d_call: .; clone_size: .
cdr3_nt: TGTGCCAGCAGCTTAGCGCATAATAGGGGGGGCGCAGATACGCAGTATTTT; cdr3_aa: CASSLAHNRGGADTQYF; v_call: TRBV7-2; j_call: TRBJ2-3; d_call: .; clone_size: few
cdr3_nt: TGTGCCAGCAGCTCCGGGACGCGGGGCCTCGAAGAGCAGTACTTC; cdr3_aa: CASSSGTRGLEEQYF; v_call: TRBV9; j_call: TRBJ2-7; d_call: .; clone_size: many
cdr3_nt: TGTGCCAGCAGTTTAATCAGGGAGAAGATCCATGGCTACACCTTC; cdr3_aa: CASSLIREKIHGYTF; v_call: TRBV27; j_call: TRBJ1-2; d_call: .; clone_size: .
cdr3_nt: TGTGCCAGCGCCCCGAAGAGAGGAACAGATACGCAGTATTTT; cdr3_aa: CASAPKRGTDTQYF; v_call: TRBV19; j_call: TRBJ2-3; d_call: .; clone_size: .
cdr3_nt: TGCGCCAGCAGGCGGGGGACAGGGCTAGATAGCAATCAGCCCCAGCATTTT; cdr3_aa: CASRRGTGLDSNQPQHF; v_call: TRBV5-1; j_call: TRBJ1-5; d_call: TRBD1; clone_size: .
cdr3_nt: TGCGCCAGCAGCGCCTACTTAGGCTCCTACAATGAGCAGTTCTTC; cdr3_aa: CASSAYLGSYNEQFF; v_call: TRBV5-1; j_call: TRBJ2-1; d_call: .; clone_size: .
cdr3_nt: TGCGCCAGCAGCCCGCCGTCTCTTAATGAAAAACTGTTTTTT; cdr3_aa: CASSPPSLNEKLFF; v_call: TRBV5-1; j_call: TRBJ1-4; d_call: .; clone_size: many
cdr3_nt: TGCAGCGTTTTTAGAGCGGGGGCTAATAATGAGCAGTTCTTC; cdr3_aa: CSVFRAGANNEQFF; v_call: TRBV29-1; j_call: TRBJ2-1; d_call: TRBD2; clone_size: many
cdr3_nt: TGTGCCACCTGCAAGTTCCCCGAGCAGTACTTC; cdr3_aa: CATCKFPEQYF; v_call: TRBV3-1; j_call: TRBJ2-7; d_call: .; clone_size: .
cdr3_nt: TGTGCCAGCAGTTTAGGTGCCCGAGGAGGCAATGAGCAGTTCTTC; cdr3_aa: CASSLGARGGNEQFF; v_call: TRBV12-3/TRBV12-4; j_call: TRBJ2-1; d_call: .; clone_size: .
cdr3_nt: TGTGCCAGCAGCCCCCCGGGACCCCCTGGAGAGACCCAGTACTTC; cdr3_aa: CASSPPGPPGETQYF; v_call: TRBV6-2/TRBV6-3; j_call: TRBJ2-5; d_call: .; clone_size: few
cdr3_nt: TGTGCCAGCATTCTAGGACAGGCAACTAATGAAAAACTGTTTTTT; cdr3_aa: CASILGQATNEKLFF; v_call: TRBV12-3/TRBV12-4; j_call: TRBJ1-4; d_call: TRBD1; clone_size: few
cdr3_nt: TGTGCCAGCAGCCCACTCAGGGCCCCCGGCACTGAAGCTTTCTTT; cdr3_aa: CASSPLRAPGTEAFF; v_call: TRBV7-6; j_call: TRBJ1-1; d_call: .; clone_size: .
cdr3_nt: TGCGCCAGCAGCTTGCCACAGGGGGCGGTGGACTATGGCTACACCTTC; cdr3_aa: CASSLPQGAVDYGYTF; v_call: TRBV5-1; j_call: TRBJ1-2; d_call: TRBD1; clone_size: .
cdr3_nt: TGTGCCAGCAGTCCTAGCGGGAGACCTCCCTACGAGCAGTACTTC; cdr3_aa: CASSPSGRPPYEQYF; v_call: TRBV28; j_call: TRBJ2-7; d_call: TRBD2; clone_size: few
cdr3_nt: TGTGCCAGCAGTGCCCGGGACGGATACTACACTGAAGCTTTCTTT; cdr3_aa: CASSARDGYYTEAFF; v_call: TRBV12-3/TRBV12-4; j_call: TRBJ1-1; d_call: .; clone_size: few
cdr3_nt: TGTGCCAGCAGCTTGATTCGACTAGCGACCTACAATGAGCAGTTCTTC; cdr3_aa: CASSLIRLATYNEQFF; v_call: TRBV5-4; j_call: TRBJ2-1; d_call: TRBD2; clone_size: few
cdr3_nt: TGCGCCAGCAGCCAAGATTCACTCGGCAGGAACGAGCAGTACTTC; cdr3_aa: CASSQDSLGRNEQYF; v_call: TRBV4-3; j_call: TRBJ2-7; d_call: .; clone_size: few